A selection of T cell receptor beta chains follows, all from one sample in a study of blood T cell repertoires in COVID-19. Profiled with immunoSEQ multiplex PCR; TCRdb holds only in-frame clones, not every one. The sample has 100,000 to 150,000 clones, 86% seen once. Sequences were obtained from peripheral blood. The origin of the receptors is a human donor in a cohort sampled during active COVID-19. The CDR3 runs from the conserved cysteine through the conserved F or W. The order of the fields is CDR3 protein, CDR3 DNA, clone size, J gene, V gene, D gene. A D gene is named only where the DNA matches it firmly. Where a row states a size, it is once, few, many or the class of an expanded clone; other rows omit it.

cdr3_aa: CASSLGVSGTYEQYF
cdr3_nt: TGTGCCAGCAGCTTAGGTGTTAGCGGTACCTACGAGCAGTACTTC
clone_size: -
j_call: TRBJ2-7
v_call: TRBV7-9
d_call: -

cdr3_aa: CSASIWSGGRRDEQFF
cdr3_nt: TGCAGTGCTAGTATCTGGTCGGGTGGGAGGAGGGATGAGCAGTTCTTC
clone_size: many
j_call: TRBJ2-1
v_call: TRBV20-1
d_call: -

cdr3_aa: CAWSNSPGQGYGYTF
cdr3_nt: TGTGCCTGGAGTAACTCTCCGGGACAGGGCTATGGCTACACCTTC
clone_size: -
j_call: TRBJ1-2
v_call: TRBV30
d_call: TRBD1

cdr3_aa: CASSRETGTYEQYF
cdr3_nt: TGTGCCAGCAGCCGTGAGACGGGGACCTACGAGCAGTACTTC
clone_size: -
j_call: TRBJ2-7
v_call: TRBV7-9
d_call: -

cdr3_aa: CASSLAPLTSASTDTQYF
cdr3_nt: TGCGCCAGCAGCTTGGCCCCCCTGACTAGCGCCAGCACAGATACGCAGTATTTT
clone_size: -
j_call: TRBJ2-3
v_call: TRBV5-1
d_call: TRBD2

cdr3_aa: CASSARQGDTDTQYF
cdr3_nt: TGTGCCAGCAGCGCCCGTCAAGGGGACACAGATACGCAGTATTTT
clone_size: -
j_call: TRBJ2-3
v_call: TRBV9
d_call: -

cdr3_aa: CASSTGQGFNEQYF
cdr3_nt: TGTGCCAGTAGTACGGGACAGGGGTTCAACGAGCAGTACTTC
clone_size: -
j_call: TRBJ2-7
v_call: TRBV19
d_call: TRBD1

cdr3_aa: CSAEVSRDRAWTDTQYF
cdr3_nt: TGCAGCGCTGAGGTTTCCCGGGACAGGGCTTGGACAGATACGCAGTATTTT
clone_size: -
j_call: TRBJ2-3
v_call: TRBV29-1
d_call: TRBD1

cdr3_aa: CASSPSRGFRSGNTIYF
cdr3_nt: TGTGCCAGCAGCCCATCCAGGGGTTTTAGGTCTGGAAACACCATATATTTT
clone_size: -
j_call: TRBJ1-3
v_call: TRBV28
d_call: -

cdr3_aa: CASSLGRDTGELFF
cdr3_nt: TGTGCCAGTAGTTTAGGTCGGGACACCGGGGAGCTGTTTTTT
clone_size: -
j_call: TRBJ2-2
v_call: TRBV19
d_call: -

cdr3_aa: CASSTGSPRYNEQFF
cdr3_nt: TGTGCCAGCAGCACAGGGTCCCCACGCTACAATGAGCAGTTCTTC
clone_size: few
j_call: TRBJ2-1
v_call: TRBV5-4
d_call: -

cdr3_aa: CASRTGESNEQFF
cdr3_nt: TGCGCCAGCCGAACAGGGGAATCCAATGAGCAGTTCTTC
clone_size: -
j_call: TRBJ2-1
v_call: TRBV5-1
d_call: TRBD1

cdr3_aa: CASSLVVGLYEQYF
cdr3_nt: TGTGCCAGCAGCTTAGTTGTCGGACTCTACGAGCAGTACTTC
clone_size: -
j_call: TRBJ2-7
v_call: TRBV7-8
d_call: -

cdr3_aa: CASSYGLSNEQFF
cdr3_nt: TGCGCCAGCAGCTATGGACTCTCTAATGAGCAGTTCTTC
clone_size: -
j_call: TRBJ2-1
v_call: TRBV5-1
d_call: -

cdr3_aa: CASPDRQGETQYF
cdr3_nt: TGTGCCAGCCCGGACAGGCAAGGGGAGACCCAGTACTTC
clone_size: -
j_call: TRBJ2-5
v_call: TRBV25-1
d_call: TRBD1

cdr3_aa: CASRGGLTFSYEQYF
cdr3_nt: TGTGCCAGCAGGGGGGGACTAACTTTCTCCTACGAGCAGTACTTC
clone_size: -
j_call: TRBJ2-7
v_call: TRBV2
d_call: TRBD2

cdr3_aa: CAWAQGAKETQYF
cdr3_nt: TGTGCCTGGGCCCAGGGCGCCAAAGAGACCCAGTACTTC
clone_size: once
j_call: TRBJ2-5
v_call: TRBV30
d_call: -

cdr3_aa: CASYVSGRGTDTQYF
cdr3_nt: TGTGCCAGCTACGTTAGCGGGAGGGGCACAGATACGCAGTATTTT
clone_size: -
j_call: TRBJ2-3
v_call: TRBV28
d_call: TRBD2

cdr3_aa: CASKKGSGSGWNEQFF
cdr3_nt: TGTGCCAGTAAAAAGGGGAGCGGGAGTGGGTGGAATGAGCAGTTCTTC
clone_size: -
j_call: TRBJ2-1
v_call: TRBV19
d_call: TRBD2

cdr3_aa: CASSPLGSSYNEQFF
cdr3_nt: TGTGCCAGCTCACCTCTAGGGAGCTCCTACAATGAGCAGTTCTTC
clone_size: once
j_call: TRBJ2-1
v_call: TRBV18
d_call: -

cdr3_aa: CASNGGVPMGEQYF
cdr3_nt: TGTGCCAGCAACGGAGGGGTCCCCATGGGCGAGCAGTACTTC
clone_size: -
j_call: TRBJ2-7
v_call: TRBV6-5
d_call: -

cdr3_aa: CASSQDDRVTSEQFF
cdr3_nt: TGCGCCAGCAGCCAAGACGACAGGGTGACAAGTGAGCAGTTCTTC
clone_size: -
j_call: TRBJ2-1
v_call: TRBV4-3
d_call: TRBD1

cdr3_aa: CATSETGSGEKLFF
cdr3_nt: TGTGCCACCAGCGAGACAGGGTCTGGTGAAAAACTGTTTTTT
clone_size: -
j_call: TRBJ1-4
v_call: TRBV24-1
d_call: TRBD1

cdr3_aa: CASSYSIGGAGEQFF
cdr3_nt: TGTGCCAGCAGTTACTCGATTGGGGGAGCGGGCGAGCAGTTCTTC
clone_size: few
j_call: TRBJ2-1
v_call: TRBV6-5
d_call: -

cdr3_aa: CASSQARGREQETQYF
cdr3_nt: TGTGCCAGCAGCCAGGCCCGAGGGCGGGAGCAAGAGACCCAGTACTTC
clone_size: -
j_call: TRBJ2-5
v_call: TRBV14
d_call: TRBD2

cdr3_aa: CASSGGLLAEQYF
cdr3_nt: TGTGCCAGCAGCGGGGGACTACTCGCAGAGCAGTACTTC
clone_size: once
j_call: TRBJ2-7
v_call: TRBV7-2
d_call: TRBD2

cdr3_aa: CATSDNAGTSFSPGGELFF
cdr3_nt: TGTGCCACCAGTGATAATGCCGGGACTTCCTTTTCACCTGGCGGGGAGCTGTTTTTT
clone_size: -
j_call: TRBJ2-2
v_call: TRBV24-1
d_call: -

cdr3_aa: CASSTGTELVGAFF
cdr3_nt: TGTGCCAGCTCAACAGGGACAGAACTAGTCGGAGCTTTCTTT
clone_size: -
j_call: TRBJ1-1
v_call: TRBV18
d_call: TRBD1

cdr3_aa: CASSFGTSGRGEQFF
cdr3_nt: TGTGCCAGCAGTTTCGGGACTAGCGGGAGGGGTGAGCAGTTCTTC
clone_size: -
j_call: TRBJ2-1
v_call: TRBV27
d_call: TRBD2

cdr3_aa: CASSLDVSPLHF
cdr3_nt: TGTGCCAGCAGCTTAGATGTATCACCCCTCCACTTT
clone_size: -
j_call: TRBJ1-6
v_call: TRBV7-9
d_call: -

cdr3_aa: CASSPVGSSYEQYF
cdr3_nt: TGTGCCAGCAGCCCAGTGGGGAGCTCCTACGAGCAGTACTTC
clone_size: -
j_call: TRBJ2-7
v_call: TRBV9
d_call: -